Below are 18 T cell receptor beta chains sequenced from a single sample in a study of CD8+ T cells in alopecia areata. Treatment described: oral pan-JAK inhibitor, 5-10 mg twice daily. RNA extraction was followed by reverse transcription into cDNA, which acted as the sequencing template. Repertoires were generated with immunoSEQ multiplex PCR, while TCRdb's copy carries only in-frame clones and drops some. The data contain 110,000 to 150,000 clones, 45% to 60% of them singletons. The starting material was CD8+ T cells sorted from blood, obtained at week 4, from a patient treated with tofacitinib. These TCRs come from a human donor with alopecia areata.

This chain uses TRBV30 with TRBJ1-2; D gene uncertain. The CDR3 runs to 11 residues. Germline values: CDR1 GTSNPN, CDR2 SVGIG (reference sequence). V was cut by 8 bases and J by 8 bases, with 15 bases left in between. CDR3 in DNA: TGTGCCGAAGAGGGAGGGCACGGCTACACCTTC. Translation: CAEEGGHGYTF.

This clone was found a few times. This rearrangement joins TRBV4-1 to TRBJ2-1, with D perhaps TRBD1 or TRBD2 (5 bases each). Trimming took 1 base from V and 4 from J, leaving 8 bases between them. This CDR3 comprises 14 residues. The germline CDR1 and CDR2 sequences are MGHRA and YSYEKL. The CDR3 nucleotides read TGCGCCAGCAGCCAAGCCTGGGGGTACAATGAGCAGTTCTTC. This codes for CASSQAWGYNEQFF.

The genes are TRBV2 and TRBJ2-7; D tentatively reads TRBD1 or TRBD2 (5 bases each). V gave up 2 bases and J gave up 5 bases, with 13 bases separating them. CDR1 is SNHLY, CDR2 FYNNEI, per germline. The CDR3 length is 14 residues. CDR3 sequence: CASSELGEGDEQYF. CDR3 DNA: TGTGCCAGCAGTGAATTGGGGGAAGGGGACGAGCAGTACTTC.

The CDR3 DNA follows: TGTGCCAGCAGTTTAAGTTCGGCAGTTGAAGCTTTCTTT. Amino acids: CASSLSSAVEAFF. The chain has TRBV27 and TRBJ1-1; D is ambiguous. Germline V gives CDR1 MNHEY, CDR2 SMNVEV (reference sequence). Trimming took off 2 bases at V and 7 bases at J, with 11 bases between the two ends. CDR3 length: 13 amino acids.

J is TRBJ2-3 and V is TRBV18; 10 bases line up with TRBD1. The CDR3 length is 13 residues. CDR1 KGHSH and CDR2 LQKENI come from the germline V gene. Unmatched junction bases numbered 5, after V lost 8 bases and J lost 6 bases. The CDR3 reads CASRQGAHDTQYF. The DNA for the CDR3 is TGTGCCAGCCGACAGGGGGCTCATGATACGCAGTATTTT.

The chain has TRBV30 and TRBJ1-1; weak D call: TRBD1 (5 bases). Trimming shortened V by 4 bases and J by 4 bases, and 13 bases separated the two germline ends. The CDR3 runs 13 residues. Germline values: CDR1 GTSNPN, CDR2 SVGIG (reference sequence). This CDR3 reads CAWNPGKGTEAFF. For the CDR3, the DNA is TGTGCCTGGAATCCAGGGAAGGGCACTGAAGCTTTCTTT. Using reference TRBV30 and TRBJ1-1 for the parts outside the CDR3, the full variable domain is SQTIHQWPATLVQPVGSPLSLECTVEGTSNPNLYWYRQAAGRGLQLLFYSVGIGQISSEVPQNLSASRPQDRQFILSSKKLLLSDSGFYLCAWNPGKGTEAFFGQGTRLTVV.

The chain is built from TRBV2 and TRBJ2-3, with 9 bases aligning to TRBD2. Germline V gene data show CDR1 as SNHLY and CDR2 as FYNNEI. V gave up 10 bases and J gave up 0 bases; unmatched junction bases: 17. This CDR3 is 18 amino acids long. DNA of the CDR3: TGTGCCACCCAGGGGATGGCGGGGGGGCGGTATAGCACAGATACGCAGTATTTT. Translated, it gives CATQGMAGGRYSTDTQYF.

This clone was observed a handful of times. The V gene is TRBV7-2, the J gene TRBJ2-2; D is uncertain. V dropped 1 base and J dropped 4 bases, with 7 bases sitting between them. The germline gives CDR1 SGHTA, CDR2 FQGNSA. The CDR3 extends over 14 amino acids. The CDR3 spells CASSLDWLTGELFF. The CDR3 nucleotides are TGTGCCAGCAGCTTAGACTGGCTCACCGGGGAGCTGTTTTTT.

This clone has more than one count but fewer than ten. The chain's CDR3 is CASSIVGSPYGYTF. The CDR3 bases are TGTGCCAGTAGTATAGTAGGCAGCCCCTATGGCTACACCTTC. V gene TRBV19 combines with J gene TRBJ1-2; D is uncertain. Germline V gene data show CDR1 as LNHDA and CDR2 as SQIVND (reference sequence). The CDR3 has 14 residues. Trimming cost V 1 base and J 4 bases, with 10 bases left between them.

This clone came up a few times. The chain combines TRBV7-2 with TRBJ2-7; 9 bases agree with TRBD1. The CDR3 is 17 residues long. V shed 0 bases and J 2 bases; nucleotides not matched to a gene: 8. The germline V gene encodes CDR1 SGHTA and CDR2 FQGNSA. For the CDR3, the DNA is TGTGCCAGCAGCTTAGCGAGGCGGGACAGGGTCCCCTACGAGCAGTACTTC. This sequence encodes CASSLARRDRVPYEQYF. The full variable domain, its missing parts supplied by reference TRBV7-2 and TRBJ2-7, is GAGVSQSPSNKVTEKGKDVELRCDPISGHTALYWYRQSLGQGLEFLIYFQGNSAPDKSGLPSDRFSAERTGGSVSTLTIQRTQQEDSAVYLCASSLARRDRVPYEQYFGPGTRLTVT.

J is TRBJ2-7 and V is TRBV30; TRBD2 matches at 11 bases. Germline CDR1 and CDR2: GTSNPN and SVGIG (reference sequence). CDR3 length: 15 residues. With 5 bases clipped from V and 3 bases from J, the junction kept 9 bases outside the gene matches. CDR3 in DNA: TGTGCCTGGGATTCCCTAGGACTAGCGGGCTACGAGCAGTACTTC. Protein sequence: CAWDSLGLAGYEQYF.

The chain combines TRBV4-2 with TRBJ2-1, with D tentatively TRBD2 (6 bases). The CDR3 runs to 13 residues. The V and J ends lost 4 bases and 6 bases respectively, with 10 bases between them. From germline, CDR1 is LGHNA and CDR2 YNFKEQ. CDR3 in DNA: TGTGCCAGCAGCCCCTGGGACTTCAATGAGCAGTTCTTC. The encoded protein is CASSPWDFNEQFF.

Remarks on this clone: Other DNA sequences in this sample translate to the same CDR3. The V and J genes are TRBV6-6 and TRBJ2-7, with D unclear. The CDR3 is made up of 12 amino acids. Trimming left V 2 bases short and J 2 bases short, with 4 bases between. Germline V gene sequence: CDR1 MNHNY, CDR2 SVGAGI (reference sequence). This CDR3 is CASSYSPYEQYF. The CDR3, as DNA: TGTGCCAGCAGTTACAGTCCCTACGAGCAGTACTTC.

V usage is TRBV29-1 and J usage is TRBJ1-2, with D perhaps TRBD1 (6 bases). The CDR3 totals 14 residues. V was trimmed by 7 bases and J by 0 bases, leaving 15 bases between them. CDR1 is SQVTM and CDR2 is ANQGSEA in the germline V gene. This chain's CDR3 is CSASRTASNYGYTF. The CDR3 bases are TGCAGCGCATCAAGGACAGCCTCTAACTATGGCTACACCTTC.

This sequence joins TRBV30 and TRBJ1-1, with D unresolved. Per the germline V gene, CDR1 is GTSNPN and CDR2 is SVGIG (reference sequence). The CDR3 contains 13 residues. Trimming shortened V by 2 bases and J by 3 bases, and 10 bases separated the two germline ends. CDR3 coding DNA: TGTGCCTGGAGTTATACGAGTGACACTGAAGCTTTCTTT. Protein product: CAWSYTSDTEAFF. The full variable domain, with the rest looked up from reference TRBV30 and TRBJ1-1, is SQTIHQWPATLVQPVGSPLSLECTVEGTSNPNLYWYRQAAGRGLQLLFYSVGIGQISSEVPQNLSASRPQDRQFILSSKKLLLSDSGFYLCAWSYTSDTEAFFGQGTRLTVV.

The chain joins TRBV6-5 to TRBJ1-1; the match to TRBD1 covers 8 bases. CDR1 and CDR2 (germline): MNHEY, SVGAGI. The CDR3 contains 15 residues. J lost 4 bases, V lost 5 bases, and 9 bases had no gene match. CDR3 DNA: TGTGCCAGCAGTGGTTTCGCAGGGGGCGGCACTGAAGCTTTCTTT. Translation: CASSGFAGGGTEAFF.

This chain uses TRBV2 with TRBJ2-7; TRBD1 is a possible D gene (6 bases). CDR1 SNHLY and CDR2 FYNNEI come from the germline V gene. The V end was cut by 3 bases, the J end by 5 bases, with 11 bases between. This CDR3 has 13 amino acids. The CDR3 DNA follows: TGTGCCAGCAGTGATACAGGGTCCCACGAGCAGTACTTC. Translated: CASSDTGSHEQYF.

This chain connects TRBV29-1 to TRBJ1-1; D unclear. Trimming took 4 bases from V and 5 from J, leaving 8 bases between them. This CDR3 region has 11 residues. CDR1 and CDR2 (germline): SQVTM, ANQGSEA. CDR3 coding DNA: TGCAGCGTTGCCCGTGAGACTGAAGCTTTCTTT. This encodes CSVARETEAFF.